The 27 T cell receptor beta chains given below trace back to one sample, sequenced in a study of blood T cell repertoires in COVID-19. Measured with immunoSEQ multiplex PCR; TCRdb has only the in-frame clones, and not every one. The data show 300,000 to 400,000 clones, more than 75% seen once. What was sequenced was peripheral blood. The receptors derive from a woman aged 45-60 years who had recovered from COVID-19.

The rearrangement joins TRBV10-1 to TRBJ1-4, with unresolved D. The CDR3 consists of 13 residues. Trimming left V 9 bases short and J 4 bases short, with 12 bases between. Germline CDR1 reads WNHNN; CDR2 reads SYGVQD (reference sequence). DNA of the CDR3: TGCGCCAGTTTACAGAGGGATAATGAAAAACTGTTTTTT. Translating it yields CASLQRDNEKLFF.

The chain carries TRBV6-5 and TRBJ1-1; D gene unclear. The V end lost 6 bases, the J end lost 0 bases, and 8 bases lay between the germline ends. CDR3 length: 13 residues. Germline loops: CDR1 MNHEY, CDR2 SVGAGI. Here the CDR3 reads CASRETLNTEAFF. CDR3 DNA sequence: TGTGCCAGCAGAGAGACACTGAACACTGAAGCTTTCTTT.

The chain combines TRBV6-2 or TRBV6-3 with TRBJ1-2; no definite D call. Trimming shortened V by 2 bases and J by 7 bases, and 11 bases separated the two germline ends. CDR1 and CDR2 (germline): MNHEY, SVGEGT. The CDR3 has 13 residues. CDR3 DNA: TGTGCCAGCAGTTACGAGGGCCGGTTTGGCTACACCTTC. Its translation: CASSYEGRFGYTF.

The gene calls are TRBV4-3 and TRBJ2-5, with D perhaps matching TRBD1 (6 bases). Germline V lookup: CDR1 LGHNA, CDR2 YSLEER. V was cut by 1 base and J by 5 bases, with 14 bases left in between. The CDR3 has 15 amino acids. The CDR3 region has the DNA TGCGCCAGCAGCCAAGGGCTTGAGGGGGTCGAGACCCAGTACTTC. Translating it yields CASSQGLEGVETQYF.

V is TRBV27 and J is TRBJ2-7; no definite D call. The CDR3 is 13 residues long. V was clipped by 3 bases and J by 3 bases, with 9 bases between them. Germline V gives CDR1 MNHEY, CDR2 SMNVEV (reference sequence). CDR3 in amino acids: CASSFGSVYEQYF. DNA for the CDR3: TGTGCCAGCAGTTTCGGGTCGGTCTACGAGCAGTACTTC.

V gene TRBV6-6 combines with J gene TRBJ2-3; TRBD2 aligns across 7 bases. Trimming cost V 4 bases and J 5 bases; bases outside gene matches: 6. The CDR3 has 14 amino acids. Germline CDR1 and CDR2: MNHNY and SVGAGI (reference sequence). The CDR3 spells CASSLASGIDTQYF. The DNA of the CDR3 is TGTGCCAGCAGTTTGGCCAGCGGGATAGATACGCAGTATTTT.

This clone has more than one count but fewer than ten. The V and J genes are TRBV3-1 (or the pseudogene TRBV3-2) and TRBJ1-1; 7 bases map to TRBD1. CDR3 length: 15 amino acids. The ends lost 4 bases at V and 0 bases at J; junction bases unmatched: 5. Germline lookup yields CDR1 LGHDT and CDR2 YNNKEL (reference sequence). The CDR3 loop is CASSPGGTLNTEAFF. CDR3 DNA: TGTGCCAGCAGCCCAGGGGGGACATTGAACACTGAAGCTTTCTTT.

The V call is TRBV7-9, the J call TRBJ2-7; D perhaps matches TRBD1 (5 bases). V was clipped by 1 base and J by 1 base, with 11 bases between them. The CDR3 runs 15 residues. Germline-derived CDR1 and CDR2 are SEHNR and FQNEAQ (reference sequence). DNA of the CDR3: TGTGCCAGCAGCTTAGGGCCTCAGGGATCCTACGAGCAGTACTTC. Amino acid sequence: CASSLGPQGSYEQYF.

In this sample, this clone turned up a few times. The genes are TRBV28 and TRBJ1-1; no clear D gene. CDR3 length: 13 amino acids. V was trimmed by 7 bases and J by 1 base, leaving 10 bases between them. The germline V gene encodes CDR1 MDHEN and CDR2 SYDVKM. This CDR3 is CASTTARNTEAFF. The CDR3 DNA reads TGTGCCAGCACCACAGCACGGAACACTGAAGCTTTCTTT.

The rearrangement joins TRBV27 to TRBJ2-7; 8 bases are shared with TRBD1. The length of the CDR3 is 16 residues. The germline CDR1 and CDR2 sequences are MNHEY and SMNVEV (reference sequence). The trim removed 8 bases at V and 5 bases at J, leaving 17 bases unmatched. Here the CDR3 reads CASARWGQGALNEQYF. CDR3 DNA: TGTGCCAGCGCCCGCTGGGGCCAGGGGGCGCTTAACGAGCAGTACTTC.

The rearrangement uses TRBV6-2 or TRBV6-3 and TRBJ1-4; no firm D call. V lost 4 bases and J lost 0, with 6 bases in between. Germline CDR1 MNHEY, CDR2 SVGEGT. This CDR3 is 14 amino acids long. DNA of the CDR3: TGTGCCAGCAGTTCGGTGGCAACTAATGAAAAACTGTTTTTT. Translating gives CASSSVATNEKLFF.

The CDR3 region has the DNA TGTGCCAGCAGCCCGGACGGCGCGGGAGTTAAGACCCAGTACTTC. Amino acid sequence: CASSPDGAGVKTQYF. The J gene is TRBJ2-5, the V gene TRBV7-2; TRBD2 agrees at 7 bases. The CDR3 is made up of 15 amino acids. The junction had 12 bases not matched to a gene; V was cut back by 5 bases and J by 6 bases. CDR1 and CDR2 (germline): SGHTA, FQGNSA.

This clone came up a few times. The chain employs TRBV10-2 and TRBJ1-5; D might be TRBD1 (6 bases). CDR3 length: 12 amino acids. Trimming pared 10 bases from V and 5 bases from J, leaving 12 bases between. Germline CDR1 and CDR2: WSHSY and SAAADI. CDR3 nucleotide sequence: TGCGCCACTAGGGGGATGGATCAGCCCCAGCATTTT. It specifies CATRGMDQPQHF.

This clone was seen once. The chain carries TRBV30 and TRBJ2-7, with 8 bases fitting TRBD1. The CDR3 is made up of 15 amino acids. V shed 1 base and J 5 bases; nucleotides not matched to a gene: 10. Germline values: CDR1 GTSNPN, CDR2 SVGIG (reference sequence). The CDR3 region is CAWSDPGQDPNEQYF. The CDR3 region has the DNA TGTGCCTGGAGTGACCCGGGACAGGACCCGAACGAGCAGTACTTC.

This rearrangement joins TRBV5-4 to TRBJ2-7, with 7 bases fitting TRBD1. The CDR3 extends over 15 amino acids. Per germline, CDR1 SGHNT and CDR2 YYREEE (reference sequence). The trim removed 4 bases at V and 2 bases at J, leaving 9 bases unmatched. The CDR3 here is CASSIRQGIPYEQYF. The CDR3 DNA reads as TGTGCCAGCAGCATACGACAGGGAATTCCCTACGAGCAGTACTTC.

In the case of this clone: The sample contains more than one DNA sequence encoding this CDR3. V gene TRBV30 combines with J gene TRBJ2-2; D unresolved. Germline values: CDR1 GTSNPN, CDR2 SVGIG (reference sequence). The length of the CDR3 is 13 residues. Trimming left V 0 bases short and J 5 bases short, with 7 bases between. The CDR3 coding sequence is TGTGCCTGGAGTGTGAGAGGTACCGGGGAGCTGTTTTTT. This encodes CAWSVRGTGELFF.

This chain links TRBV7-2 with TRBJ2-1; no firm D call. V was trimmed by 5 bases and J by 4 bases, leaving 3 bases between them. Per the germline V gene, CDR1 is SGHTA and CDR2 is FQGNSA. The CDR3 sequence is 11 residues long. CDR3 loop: CASSPYNEQFF. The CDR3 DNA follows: TGTGCCAGCAGCCCGTACAATGAGCAGTTCTTC.

CDR3 nucleotide sequence: TGTGCCAGCAGCCCAACAGGGGGCATAACAGATACGCAGTATTTT. Residues: CASSPTGGITDTQYF. This sequence joins TRBV5-4 and TRBJ2-3; TRBD1 matches 9 bases. CDR3 length: 15 residues. Trimming at V came to 4 bases and at J to 3 bases, leaving 6 bases not matched to a gene. CDR1 and CDR2 (germline): SGHNT, YYREEE (reference sequence).

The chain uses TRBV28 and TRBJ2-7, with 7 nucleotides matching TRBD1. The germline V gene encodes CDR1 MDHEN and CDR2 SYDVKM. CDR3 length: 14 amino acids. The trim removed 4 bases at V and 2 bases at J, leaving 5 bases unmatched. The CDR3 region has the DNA TGTGCCAGCAGTTCGGGACAGAAAGCCTACGAGCAGTACTTC. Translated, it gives CASSSGQKAYEQYF.

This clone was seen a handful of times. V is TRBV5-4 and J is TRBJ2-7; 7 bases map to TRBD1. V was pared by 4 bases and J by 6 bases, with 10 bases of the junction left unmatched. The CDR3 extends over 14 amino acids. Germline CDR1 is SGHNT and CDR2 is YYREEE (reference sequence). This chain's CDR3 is CASSVQGVMGEQYF. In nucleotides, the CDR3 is TGTGCCAGCAGCGTCCAGGGGGTTATGGGCGAGCAGTACTTC. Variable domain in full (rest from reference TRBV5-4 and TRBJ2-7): ETGVTQSPTHLIKTRGQQVTLRCSSQSGHNTVSWYQQALGQGPQFIFQYYREEENGRGNFPPRFSGLQFPNYSSELNVNALELDDSALYLCASSVQGVMGEQYFGPGTRLTVT.

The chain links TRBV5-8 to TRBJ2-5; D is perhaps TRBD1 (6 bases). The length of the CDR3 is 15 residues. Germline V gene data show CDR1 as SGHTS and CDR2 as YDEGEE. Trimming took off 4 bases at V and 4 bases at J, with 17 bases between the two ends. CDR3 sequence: CASSPMPQGLETQYF. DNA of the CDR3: TGTGCCAGCAGCCCGATGCCGCAGGGGCTAGAGACCCAGTACTTC.

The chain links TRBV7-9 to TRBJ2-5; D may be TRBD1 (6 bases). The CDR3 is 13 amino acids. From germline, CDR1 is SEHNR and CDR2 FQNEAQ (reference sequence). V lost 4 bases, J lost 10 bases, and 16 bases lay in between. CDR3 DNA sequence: TGTGCCAGCAGCTCCGGGACATCCTTTGTCCAGTACTTC. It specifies CASSSGTSFVQYF.

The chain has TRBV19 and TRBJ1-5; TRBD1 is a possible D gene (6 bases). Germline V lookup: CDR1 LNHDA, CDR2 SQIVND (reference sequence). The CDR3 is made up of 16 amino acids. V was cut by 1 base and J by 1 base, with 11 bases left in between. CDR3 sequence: CASSIVGRGSNQPQHF. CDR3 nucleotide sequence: TGTGCCAGTAGTATAGTAGGCAGGGGAAGCAATCAGCCCCAGCATTTT. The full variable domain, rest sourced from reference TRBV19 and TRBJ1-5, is DGGITQSPKYLFRKEGQNVTLSCEQNLNHDAMYWYRQDPGQGLRLIYYSQIVNDFQKGDIAEGYSVSREKKESFPLTVTSAQKNPTAFYLCASSIVGRGSNQPQHFGDGTRLSIL.

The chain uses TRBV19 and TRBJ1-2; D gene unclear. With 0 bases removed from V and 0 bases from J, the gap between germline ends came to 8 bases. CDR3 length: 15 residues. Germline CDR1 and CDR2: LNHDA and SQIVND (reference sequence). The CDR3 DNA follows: TGTGCCAGTAGTATAGACGGCGGTACTAACTATGGCTACACCTTC. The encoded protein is CASSIDGGTNYGYTF.

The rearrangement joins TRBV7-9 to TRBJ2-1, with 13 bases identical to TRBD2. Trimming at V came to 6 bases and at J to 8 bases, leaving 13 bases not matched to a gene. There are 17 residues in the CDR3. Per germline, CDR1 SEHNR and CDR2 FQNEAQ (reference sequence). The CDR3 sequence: CASSKTGTSGIKDEQFF. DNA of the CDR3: TGTGCCAGCAGTAAGACCGGGACTAGCGGGATTAAGGATGAGCAGTTCTTC.

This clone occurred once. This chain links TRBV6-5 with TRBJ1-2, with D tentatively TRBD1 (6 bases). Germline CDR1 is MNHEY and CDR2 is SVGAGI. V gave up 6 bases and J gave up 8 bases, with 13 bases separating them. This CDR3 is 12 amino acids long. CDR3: CASSQGQWGYTF. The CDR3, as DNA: TGTGCCAGCAGCCAAGGACAGTGGGGCTACACCTTC.

The CDR3 is CASTYTGNTEAFF. The DNA of the CDR3 is TGTGCCAGCACCTATACAGGGAACACTGAAGCTTTCTTT. The chain uses TRBV7-9 and TRBJ1-1; tentatively, D is TRBD1 (5 bases). V lost 7 bases and J 1 base, leaving 10 bases between the germline ends. The CDR3 has 13 residues. The germline CDR1 and CDR2 sequences are SEHNR and FQNEAQ (reference sequence). Filled out from reference TRBV7-9 and TRBJ1-1, the complete variable domain reads DTGVSQNPRHKITKRGQNVTFRCDPISEHNRLYWYRQTLGQGPEFLTYFQNEAQLEKSRLLSDRFSAERPKGSFSTLEIQRTEQGDSAMYLCASTYTGNTEAFFGQGTRLTVV.